The rows below give T cell receptor beta chains drawn from one sample of a study of shared clonotypes between healthy human individuals. Produced via immunoSEQ multiplex PCR; TCRdb's table is partial and in-frame only. The sample holds about 530,000 clones, around 96% seen once. The sequenced material came from naive CD4+ T cells sorted from blood. The receptor set was obtained from a woman in her thirties in good health. Each CDR3 is given with its conserved first and last residue. The D gene is left open where the match is weak.

D gene,J gene,V gene,CDR3 DNA,CDR3 protein
TRBD2,TRBJ2-1,TRBV30,TGTGCCTGGAACCGGGCTAGCGGGCATGAGCAGTTCTTC,CAWNRASGHEQFF
TRBD1,TRBJ2-5,TRBV19,TGTGCCAGTAGCCCGACAGGGGAGACCCAGTACTTC,CASSPTGETQYF
.,TRBJ2-6,TRBV9,TGTGCCAGCAGCGTACGTACAGGCTCTGGGGCCAACGTCCTGACTTTC,CASSVRTGSGANVLTF
TRBD1,TRBJ2-5,TRBV25-1,TGTGCCAGCAGGGAAGACAGGGCTCCGCCCACGGCCCAGTACTTC,CASREDRAPPTAQYF
TRBD1,TRBJ1-6,TRBV28,TGTGCCAGCCGGGACAGGGAACCATCCTATAATTCACCCCTCCACTTT,CASRDREPSYNSPLHF
.,TRBJ2-5,TRBV19,TGTGCCAGTAGTGTCTCGGGTAACCAAGAGACCCAGTACTTC,CASSVSGNQETQYF
TRBD1,TRBJ2-7,TRBV5-6,TGTGCCAGCAGGAGGACAGGGCGCTCCTACGAGCAGTACTTC,CASRRTGRSYEQYF
.,TRBJ1-1,TRBV6-5,TGTGCCAGCAGAGAGTCGGGGGCTACTGAAGCTTTCTTT,CASRESGATEAFF
TRBD1,TRBJ1-5,TRBV10-3,TGTGCCATCAGCACAGGGGGCCTTTCGGGGTTCCCTCAGCCCCAGCATTTT,CAISTGGLSGFPQPQHF
.,TRBJ2-7,TRBV5-6,TGTGCCAGCAGCTTTCGAGGCAGAGTCTACGAGCAGTACTTC,CASSFRGRVYEQYF
.,TRBJ2-6,TRBV5-4,TGTGCCAGCAGCTTGATTGCCCAATGGGACTCTGGGGCCAACGTCCTGACTTTC,CASSLIAQWDSGANVLTF
TRBD1,TRBJ2-7,TRBV15,TGTGCCACCAGCGGACCCGGGACAGTAACAGAAAGCTCCTACGAGCAGTACTTC,CATSGPGTVTESSYEQYF
.,TRBJ2-7,TRBV5-5,TGTGCCAGCAGCTTGGCAGGGGATCTTAAAAGCTACGAGCAGTACTTC,CASSLAGDLKSYEQYF
TRBD2,TRBJ2-7,TRBV10-3,TGTGCCATCAGCCACCGACTAGCGGGAGCTTGGCAGGAGCAGTACTTC,CAISHRLAGAWQEQYF
.,TRBJ2-5,TRBV10-3,TGTGCCACCCGAGAATTTGGAGTCCAAGAGACCCAGTACTTC,CATREFGVQETQYF
.,TRBJ2-7,TRBV25-1,TGTGCCAGCAGTGATTTGGGGGACCCCCCCCACGAGCAGTACTTC,CASSDLGDPPHEQYF
TRBD2,TRBJ2-1,TRBV19,TGTGCCAGTAGATCGCCGAGACTAGCTGTGGGAGTCGACAATGAGCAGTTCTTC,CASRSPRLAVGVDNEQFF
.,TRBJ2-1,TRBV29-1,TGCAGCGTTGAAGAAATCGGGAGACTCCATGAGCAGTTCTTC,CSVEEIGRLHEQFF
.,TRBJ1-2,TRBV5-6,TGTGCCAGCAGCTTCCGAGGCGGCTACACCTTC,CASSFRGGYTF
.,TRBJ2-2,TRBV19,TGTGCCAGTAGTAGCCGGGGTGGCGGCACCGGGGAGCTGTTTTTT,CASSSRGGGTGELFF
.,TRBJ2-2,TRBV7-6,TGTGCCAGCAGCGGACTGTTAACGGCCGGGGAGCTGTTTTTT,CASSGLLTAGELFF
.,TRBJ1-6,TRBV23-1,TGCGCCAGGGGCCAAACCGACAGGAATAATTCACCCCTCCACTTT,CARGQTDRNNSPLHF
TRBD2,TRBJ2-1,TRBV28,TGTGCCAGCAGTTCCCCAGGGACTAGCGGGAGGGAGTTGTTCTTC,CASSSPGTSGRELFF